A selection of T cell receptor beta chains follows, all from one sample in a study of blood T cell repertoires in COVID-19. The assay was immunoSEQ multiplex PCR, and TCRdb's table has in-frame clones only and misses some. Of 250,000 to 300,000 clones in the sample, just under 90% were seen once. Sequenced material: peripheral blood. These receptors originate from a woman aged 40 to 50 with acute or convalescent COVID-19. CDR3s include the opening cysteine and the closing phenylalanine or tryptophan. The D gene is left open where the match is weak. Expanded clones are given a class, and other clones once, few, many or no size at all.

V	size	D	J	DNA	CDR3
TRBV2	.	.	TRBJ2-5	TGTGCCAGCAGTGATCAGGGGCCGGGCGGGACCCAGTACTTC	CASSDQGPGGTQYF
TRBV11-1	.	.	TRBJ1-4	TGTGCCAGCAGCTTAGCGGACACGACAACTAATGAAAAACTGTTTTTT	CASSLADTTTNEKLFF
TRBV19	.	TRBD1	TRBJ1-3	TGTGCCAGTAGTGTAGGGACAGGGGCTGGAAACACCATATATTTT	CASSVGTGAGNTIYF
TRBV21-1	.	.	TRBJ1-4	TGTGCCAGCGCTAAAGAAAAACTGTTTTTT	CASAKEKLFF
TRBV7-9	few	.	TRBJ1-2	TGTGCCAGCAGCTTAGCGCACAGCCGCTATGGCTACACCTTC	CASSLAHSRYGYTF
TRBV2	.	.	TRBJ1-1	TGTGCCAGCACCCGGCAAGGGGTTCTCTCTGAAGCTTTCTTT	CASTRQGVLSEAFF
TRBV7-8	.	.	TRBJ1-5	TGTGCCAGCAGCTTAGTACAGGGAAGCAATCAGCCCCAGCATTTT	CASSLVQGSNQPQHF
TRBV6-5	few	.	TRBJ1-1	TGTGCCAGCAGTCCAGGACTGCTTATGAACACTGAAGCTTTCTTT	CASSPGLLMNTEAFF
TRBV7-9	once	.	TRBJ1-2	TGTGCCAGCAGCTTCAACGGGGAGTATGGCTACACCTTC	CASSFNGEYGYTF
TRBV30	.	.	TRBJ1-2	TGTGCCTGGAGTCGGTATGGCTACACCTTC	CAWSRYGYTF
TRBV7-2	.	.	TRBJ1-2	TGTGCCAGCAGCTCCCAACCGGGATCTATTAACTATGGCTACACCTTC	CASSSQPGSINYGYTF
TRBV6-5	.	TRBD1	TRBJ1-5	TGTGCCAGCAGTTTAACGACAGGGGCAAATCAGCCCCAGCATTTT	CASSLTTGANQPQHF
TRBV5-4	.	.	TRBJ2-5	TGTGCCAGCAGCTTGCCGCCGCCAGGGGAGACCCAGTACTTC	CASSLPPPGETQYF
TRBV30	.	.	TRBJ1-5	TGTGCCTGGAGTTTGTCAGGCAATCAGCCCCAGCATTTT	CAWSLSGNQPQHF
TRBV4-1	many	.	TRBJ1-1	TGCGCCAGCAGCGCCGCGACGGGGAGGAACACTGAAGCTTTCTTT	CASSAATGRNTEAFF
TRBV5-4	.	TRBD2	TRBJ2-1	TGTGCCAGCACCCTTCTACTAGCGGATCAGCAGTTCTTC	CASTLLLADQQFF
TRBV20-1	.	TRBD2	TRBJ2-6	TGCAGTGCTAGTCCTCTAGCGGGCTCTGGGGCCAACGTCCTGACTTTC	CSASPLAGSGANVLTF
TRBV18	.	TRBD1	TRBJ1-2	TGTGCCAGCTCACTTCAAAGGGACAGGACTCCTAACTATGGCTACACCTTC	CASSLQRDRTPNYGYTF
TRBV2	.	TRBD1	TRBJ1-2	TGTGCCAGCAGTGTTGAGACAGGGGACTATGGCTACACCTTC	CASSVETGDYGYTF
TRBV10-3	.	.	TRBJ2-1	TGTGCCATCAGTGAGGAGGGAAATGAGCAGTTCTTC	CAISEEGNEQFF
TRBV5-6	.	.	TRBJ2-1	TGTGCCAGCAGCCCACAGGGTTATGAGCAGTTCTTC	CASSPQGYEQFF
TRBV11-2	.	.	TRBJ1-1	TGTGCCAGCAGCTTAGACGGGGCTGAAGCTTTCTTT	CASSLDGAEAFF
TRBV15	.	TRBD2	TRBJ2-1	TGTGCCACTGGTCTGCGGGCTAGCGGGAGAGAGCAGTTCTTC	CATGLRASGREQFF
TRBV5-6	.	.	TRBJ1-3	TGTGCCAGCAGCTTGCGCTTCAGCTCTGGAAACACCATATATTTT	CASSLRFSSGNTIYF
TRBV9	.	TRBD2	TRBJ2-5	TGTGCCAGCAGCGTAGGGCTAGCGGGGGCGCAGATCCAAGAGACCCAGTACTTC	CASSVGLAGAQIQETQYF
TRBV4-2	.	TRBD2	TRBJ2-3	TGTGCCAGCAGCCAAGTCGGCGGGGGGGCAGATACGCAGTATTTT	CASSQVGGGADTQYF
TRBV7-8	.	TRBD1	TRBJ1-2	TGTGCCAGCAGCTTAGCGTTAATAGGACAGGGGGCATATGGCTACACCTTC	CASSLALIGQGAYGYTF
TRBV5-8	.	.	TRBJ1-4	TGTGCCAGCACCCGACGGGAGTCTCATGAAAAACTGTTTTTT	CASTRRESHEKLFF
TRBV29-1	.	.	TRBJ1-1	TGCAGCGTTGACCCGCGCGGTGAAGCTTTCTTT	CSVDPRGEAFF
TRBV11-2	.	TRBD1	TRBJ2-3	TGTGCCAGCAGCACCGGACAGGGGGTAACAGATACGCAGTATTTT	CASSTGQGVTDTQYF
TRBV19	few	.	TRBJ1-6	TGTGCCAGTAGTATGATTCAGGGAAGAACCTTTAATTCACCCCTCCACTTT	CASSMIQGRTFNSPLHF
TRBV19	.	.	TRBJ1-1	TGTGCCAGTAGTATAGCCCGAGTCCGCGGGCACACTGAAGCTTTCTTT	CASSIARVRGHTEAFF
TRBV10-1	.	TRBD1	TRBJ1-6	TGCGCCAGCAGTGGACAGGGGAGGTCACCCCTCCACTTT	CASSGQGRSPLHF
TRBV14	once	.	TRBJ1-2	TGTGCCAGCAGCCAAGATTCCCCCGCCCCGGATGGCTACACCTTC	CASSQDSPAPDGYTF
TRBV15	.	.	TRBJ1-2	TGTGCCACCAGCAGAGATGGGGCGATTGGCTATGGCTACACCTTC	CATSRDGAIGYGYTF
TRBV11-3	.	.	TRBJ1-1	TGTGCCAGCAGCCTGGGGGGGAACACTGAAGCTTTCTTT	CASSLGGNTEAFF
TRBV9	.	.	TRBJ2-1	TGTGCCAGCAGCGTAGAATGGGGACTCAGATACAATGAGCAGTTCTTC	CASSVEWGLRYNEQFF
TRBV6-1	.	TRBD1	TRBJ1-5	TGTGCCAGCAGTGGACATAGGACAGGGGGCACTCTGAGCAATCAGCCCCAGCATTTT	CASSGHRTGGTLSNQPQHF